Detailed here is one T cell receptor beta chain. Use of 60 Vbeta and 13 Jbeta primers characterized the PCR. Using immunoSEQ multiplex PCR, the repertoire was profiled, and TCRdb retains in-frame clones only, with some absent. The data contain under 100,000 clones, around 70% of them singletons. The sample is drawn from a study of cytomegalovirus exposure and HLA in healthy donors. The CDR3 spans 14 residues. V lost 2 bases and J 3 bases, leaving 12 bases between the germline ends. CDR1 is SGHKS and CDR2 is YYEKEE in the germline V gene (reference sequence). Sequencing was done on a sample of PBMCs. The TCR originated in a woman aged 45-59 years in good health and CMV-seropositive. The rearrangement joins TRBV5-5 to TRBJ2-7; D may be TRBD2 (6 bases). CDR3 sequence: CASSFGGNNYEQYF. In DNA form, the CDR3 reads TGTGCCAGCAGCTTTGGGGGGAACAACTACGAGCAGTACTTC.